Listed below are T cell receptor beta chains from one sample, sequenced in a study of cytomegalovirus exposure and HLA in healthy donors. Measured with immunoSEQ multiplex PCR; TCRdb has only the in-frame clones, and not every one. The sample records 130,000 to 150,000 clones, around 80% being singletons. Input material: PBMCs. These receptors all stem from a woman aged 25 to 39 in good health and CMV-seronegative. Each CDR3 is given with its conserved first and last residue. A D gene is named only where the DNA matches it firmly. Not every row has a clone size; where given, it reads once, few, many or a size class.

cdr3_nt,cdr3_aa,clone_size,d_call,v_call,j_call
TGCGCCAGCAGTGAGCGCAGGATCCGCTATGGCTACACCTTC,CASSERRIRYGYTF,-,-,TRBV10-2,TRBJ1-2
TGTGCCAGTAGTACTCAGGGGGCACTTTGGGGCTACACCTTC,CASSTQGALWGYTF,-,TRBD1,TRBV19,TRBJ1-2
TGTGCCAGCTCACCACTCGACACAGCCTATGGCTACACCTTC,CASSPLDTAYGYTF,-,-,TRBV18,TRBJ1-2
TGTGCCAGCAGTGCCAGGGGGCCCGTAGCCGGGGAGCTGTTTTTT,CASSARGPVAGELFF,-,TRBD1,TRBV6-6,TRBJ2-2
TGTGCCTGGAGTGCGTCTAGCGGAACCTACAATGAGCAGTTCTTC,CAWSASSGTYNEQFF,-,TRBD2,TRBV30,TRBJ2-1
TGTGCCAGCAGTGAAGGCAGGGGTAGCGCGGAAGCTTTCTTT,CASSEGRGSAEAFF,-,-,TRBV6-5,TRBJ1-1
TGCAGTGCTGTATACAGCGGTGAAGCTTTCTTT,CSAVYSGEAFF,-,-,TRBV20-1,TRBJ1-1
TGTGCCAGCAGTTACGAACTTAGTAGTGAAAAACTGTTTTTT,CASSYELSSEKLFF,few,-,TRBV6-6,TRBJ1-4
TGTGCCAGCAGTCTTAGAGGTACGCAGTATTTT,CASSLRGTQYF,-,-,TRBV28,TRBJ2-3
TGTGCCAGCAGCTTATTAGCCCAGGGCCTCGGGGAGCAGTACTTC,CASSLLAQGLGEQYF,-,-,TRBV11-2,TRBJ2-7
TGCGCCAGCAGTGAAGGCCTAGCGGGTGAGCAGTACTTC,CASSEGLAGEQYF,-,TRBD2,TRBV4-1,TRBJ2-7
TGTGCCAGCAGTGAAGCTGAATTTGGACTGCCCCGGTACGAGCAGTACTTC,CASSEAEFGLPRYEQYF,-,-,TRBV6-1,TRBJ2-7
TGTGCCAGCAGTCCCACGGGCAGGGGGTTATATGGCTACACCTTC,CASSPTGRGLYGYTF,-,TRBD1,TRBV28,TRBJ1-2
TGCGCCAGCAGCCGGGACAGCTTAAAAGGAATGAACACTGAAGCTTTCTTT,CASSRDSLKGMNTEAFF,few,TRBD1,TRBV5-1,TRBJ1-1
TGTGCCAGCAGTCCTCTATCGACAGCGTTGGGGGGCAATGAGCAGTTCTTC,CASSPLSTALGGNEQFF,-,-,TRBV27,TRBJ2-1
TGTGCCAGCAGCGCGGGGACTGGCTACGAGCAGTACTTC,CASSAGTGYEQYF,-,-,TRBV7-2,TRBJ2-7
TGCGCCAGCAGCGGAGTTGACTTGAGAGATACGCAGTATTTT,CASSGVDLRDTQYF,once,-,TRBV5-1,TRBJ2-3
TGTGCCAGCAGCCCGACAGGGCTGGGGAACACTGAAGCTTTCTTT,CASSPTGLGNTEAFF,-,TRBD1,TRBV9,TRBJ1-1
TGTGCCAGCAGCTTCGGCTACAATGAGCAGTTCTTC,CASSFGYNEQFF,-,-,TRBV7-9,TRBJ2-1
TGTGCCAGCACCCAAGGACTAGCGGGATATCGGAGTGAGCAGTTCTTC,CASTQGLAGYRSEQFF,-,TRBD2,TRBV2,TRBJ2-1
TGTGCCAGCAGCAAGAGCTGGAACACCGGGGAGCTGTTTTTT,CASSKSWNTGELFF,-,-,TRBV21-1,TRBJ2-2
TGTGCCAGCAGTTTAATCAACAATGAGCAGTTCTTC,CASSLINNEQFF,-,-,TRBV28,TRBJ2-1
TGTGCCAGCAGTCCCGAGGCGGGGGGCTCGAACACCGGGGAGCTGTTTTTT,CASSPEAGGSNTGELFF,-,TRBD2,TRBV13,TRBJ2-2
TGTGCCTGGAGTGATCCCCGGCAGGGTAGTTACGAGCAGTACTTC,CAWSDPRQGSYEQYF,-,-,TRBV30,TRBJ2-7
TGTGCCAGTAGTATACGGGACAGGGGAAATGGCTACACCTTC,CASSIRDRGNGYTF,many,TRBD1,TRBV19,TRBJ1-2
TGTGCCAGCAGCTTATCAGGGAACACTGAAGCTTTCTTT,CASSLSGNTEAFF,-,-,TRBV7-3,TRBJ1-1
TGCGCCAGCAGCTTTAGCGGGGGGGCGGGTGAGCAGTTCTTC,CASSFSGGAGEQFF,-,TRBD2,TRBV5-1,TRBJ2-1
TGTGCCAGCAGACGCGACAGCGGGTATAGCAATCAGCCCCAGCATTTT,CASRRDSGYSNQPQHF,-,-,TRBV27,TRBJ1-5
TGTGCCAGCAGTTTCGGGACAGGGGTTAACACCGGGGAGCTGTTTTTT,CASSFGTGVNTGELFF,many,TRBD1,TRBV5-6,TRBJ2-2
TGTGCCAGCAGGCCCCTAGAGCGGGGCCTTCATGAGCAGTTCTTC,CASRPLERGLHEQFF,once,TRBD2,TRBV2,TRBJ2-1
TGTGCCAGTAGTATAGGAAGAGGCAGGGTTTTTTCTAATTACCAAGAGACCCAGTACTTC,CASSIGRGRVFSNYQETQYF,-,-,TRBV19,TRBJ2-5
TGTGCCAGCAGCCCTTTTTCCAGGGCTAATTCACCCCTCCACTTT,CASSPFSRANSPLHF,-,-,TRBV5-4,TRBJ1-6
TGTGCCAGCAGTTACCGGGGGGCCTCTGGAAACACCATATATTTT,CASSYRGASGNTIYF,-,-,TRBV6-5,TRBJ1-3
TGTGCCATCAGTGATCTACAGGAAAACACTGAAGCTTTCTTT,CAISDLQENTEAFF,few,-,TRBV10-3,TRBJ1-1
TGTGCCAGCAGGACAGGGGGTGTGGAAAAACTGTTTTTT,CASRTGGVEKLFF,-,TRBD1,TRBV6-1,TRBJ1-4
TGCAGCGGACAGGGGGCGCACTACGAGCAGTACTTC,CSGQGAHYEQYF,-,TRBD1,TRBV29-1,TRBJ2-7
TGTGCCACCTGGGGACTAGCGGGAGCCGGGGAGCTGTTTTTT,CATWGLAGAGELFF,-,TRBD2,TRBV6-1,TRBJ2-2
TGTGCCTGGAGGGAAACAGGGTCTGGAAACACCATATATTTT,CAWRETGSGNTIYF,-,-,TRBV30,TRBJ1-3
TGTGCCAGCAGCGTAGGCAGCGGCGCGAACACCGGGGAGCTGTTTTTT,CASSVGSGANTGELFF,-,-,TRBV9,TRBJ2-2
TGTGCCAGCAGTCCTAGCGGGAGCTACGAGCAGTACTTC,CASSPSGSYEQYF,-,TRBD2,TRBV27,TRBJ2-7
TGTGCCAGCAGCTTGACAGGGAACTACGAGCAGTACTTC,CASSLTGNYEQYF,few,-,TRBV5-5,TRBJ2-7
TGTGCCAGCAGCTTAGGGGGATTAGCGGATTCACCCCTCCACTTT,CASSLGGLADSPLHF,-,-,TRBV7-9,TRBJ1-6
TGTGCCACCCGGTGGTCGGCGGGAGTGGGCTACGAGCAGTACTTC,CATRWSAGVGYEQYF,-,TRBD2,TRBV27,TRBJ2-7
TGTGCCAGCAGCACCAGGGTCTCGGAAAAACTGTTTTTT,CASSTRVSEKLFF,-,-,TRBV7-8,TRBJ1-4
TGCGCCAGCAGCCAAGGACAGGGGGCTGGAGATACGCAGTATTTT,CASSQGQGAGDTQYF,-,TRBD1,TRBV4-1,TRBJ2-3
TGTGCCAGCAGCTTGGACATTTCCTACGAGCAGTACTTC,CASSLDISYEQYF,few,-,TRBV7-2,TRBJ2-7
TGTGCCAGCAGCAACACAATGAACTATGGCTACACCTTC,CASSNTMNYGYTF,-,-,TRBV7-2,TRBJ1-2
TGTGCCTGGAGCGAGCATCCCTACGAGCAGTACTTC,CAWSEHPYEQYF,-,-,TRBV30,TRBJ2-7
TGTGCCAGCAGTTTATCTCGGTATACAGGCGCCTCTGGGGCCAACGTCCTGACTTTC,CASSLSRYTGASGANVLTF,-,-,TRBV27,TRBJ2-6
TGTGCCAGCAGCTTAGACGGTAGGGGCACTGAAGCTTTCTTT,CASSLDGRGTEAFF,-,-,TRBV11-2,TRBJ1-1
TGCGCCAGCAGCGCGAGCGGCGAAAACGTTCAGTACTTC,CASSASGENVQYF,-,-,TRBV5-1,TRBJ2-4
TGTGCCAGTAGCCGGGACAGGGGTTGGACTGAAGCTTTCTTT,CASSRDRGWTEAFF,-,TRBD1,TRBV19,TRBJ1-1
TGTGCCAGCAGTTTAACGGATGAAAAACTGTTTTTT,CASSLTDEKLFF,few,-,TRBV28,TRBJ1-4
TGCGCCAGCAGCTTAGAGACAGGGGCGAAGCAGTACTTC,CASSLETGAKQYF,-,TRBD1,TRBV5-1,TRBJ2-7
TGTGCCACCAGCAGAGAGAGCGGATTCGGCTACACCTTC,CATSRESGFGYTF,-,-,TRBV15,TRBJ1-2
TGTGCCAGCAGCTTAATGGCCGGGACTAGCGGGATAGGGAGCACCGGGGAGCTGTTTTTT,CASSLMAGTSGIGSTGELFF,few,TRBD2,TRBV7-3,TRBJ2-2
TGTGCCAGCAGTTTGCACAGGGGCACGGCCGGGGAGCTGTTTTTT,CASSLHRGTAGELFF,-,TRBD1,TRBV28,TRBJ2-2
TGTGCCAGCTCACCGGGGACAGAAGGCTACACCTTC,CASSPGTEGYTF,-,TRBD1,TRBV18,TRBJ1-2
TGTGCCAGCAGCTTAGGGGACAGGGGCCGTTCCTACGAGCAGTACTTC,CASSLGDRGRSYEQYF,many,TRBD1,TRBV7-2,TRBJ2-7